The entry that follows covers one T cell receptor (beta chain) sequence. The sample comes from a study of shared T cell receptors in the human thymus. Some clones are missing from TCRdb's copy, which holds only in-frame ones; the method was immunoSEQ multiplex PCR. Seen here are about 730,000 clones, roughly 88% observed once, and the top ten hold over 0.008%. The CDR3 is made up of 13 amino acids. Trimming cost V 1 base and J 4 bases, with 8 bases left between them. The V gene's germline CDR1 is SGHNT and CDR2 YYREEE (reference sequence). The same data also went into a second study, on human thymus T cells. From that report: Healthy Finnish infants undergoing corrective surgery for congenital heart defects were the donors. It was from resections taken during corrective heart surgery that the thymus tissue came. Thymic and blood repertoires showed apparently biased V and J gene usage. Related research described thymic repertoires that were highly overlapping among unrelated individuals.

The receptor's source is a girl under three years old with a congenital heart defect. Sample: thymocytes. The V call is TRBV5-4, the J call TRBJ1-2; D unresolved. CDR3 nucleotide sequence: TGTGCCAGCAGCTTGAGGGAGCCCTATGGCTACACCTTC. Translated, it gives CASSLREPYGYTF.